The subject of this entry is one T cell receptor beta chain. Its target is unknown. There are 17 residues in the CDR3. It was with a sample-barcoded 5' primer and a J-beta primer mix that a second PCR of roughly 7 to 12 cycles was run. A template-switch adaptor that had 12 random nucleotides put a tag on each cDNA molecule. Per sample, CDR3-containing paired-end reads numbered at least 2.5 million. TCRdb fed the 5' RACE reads into MiXCR, producing one record per CDR3 protein. The sample lists just under 750,000 distinct CDR3 sequences, 20% to 25% seen once, with around 21% in the top ten. These data come from a study of blood T cells in healthy people across ages. Researchers collected 7.5 to 10 milliliters of peripheral blood from every single donor. Findings and caveats of the study: Getting older went along with TCR beta diversity per million T cells dropping roughly linearly.

The genes are TRBV12-3 or TRBV12-4 and TRBJ2-5; D perhaps matches TRBD1 (6 bases). Gene TRBJ2-1 matches the end of the DNA better, so the J call may be wrong. The TCR was taken from a man between 65 and 80 years old in good health. Sequences were obtained from blood. The CDR3 region is CASSAAPDEGVSNEQFF. The CDR3 nucleotides are TGTGCCAGCAGTGCGGCCCCCGACGAGGGGGTGAGTAATGAGCAGTTCTTC.